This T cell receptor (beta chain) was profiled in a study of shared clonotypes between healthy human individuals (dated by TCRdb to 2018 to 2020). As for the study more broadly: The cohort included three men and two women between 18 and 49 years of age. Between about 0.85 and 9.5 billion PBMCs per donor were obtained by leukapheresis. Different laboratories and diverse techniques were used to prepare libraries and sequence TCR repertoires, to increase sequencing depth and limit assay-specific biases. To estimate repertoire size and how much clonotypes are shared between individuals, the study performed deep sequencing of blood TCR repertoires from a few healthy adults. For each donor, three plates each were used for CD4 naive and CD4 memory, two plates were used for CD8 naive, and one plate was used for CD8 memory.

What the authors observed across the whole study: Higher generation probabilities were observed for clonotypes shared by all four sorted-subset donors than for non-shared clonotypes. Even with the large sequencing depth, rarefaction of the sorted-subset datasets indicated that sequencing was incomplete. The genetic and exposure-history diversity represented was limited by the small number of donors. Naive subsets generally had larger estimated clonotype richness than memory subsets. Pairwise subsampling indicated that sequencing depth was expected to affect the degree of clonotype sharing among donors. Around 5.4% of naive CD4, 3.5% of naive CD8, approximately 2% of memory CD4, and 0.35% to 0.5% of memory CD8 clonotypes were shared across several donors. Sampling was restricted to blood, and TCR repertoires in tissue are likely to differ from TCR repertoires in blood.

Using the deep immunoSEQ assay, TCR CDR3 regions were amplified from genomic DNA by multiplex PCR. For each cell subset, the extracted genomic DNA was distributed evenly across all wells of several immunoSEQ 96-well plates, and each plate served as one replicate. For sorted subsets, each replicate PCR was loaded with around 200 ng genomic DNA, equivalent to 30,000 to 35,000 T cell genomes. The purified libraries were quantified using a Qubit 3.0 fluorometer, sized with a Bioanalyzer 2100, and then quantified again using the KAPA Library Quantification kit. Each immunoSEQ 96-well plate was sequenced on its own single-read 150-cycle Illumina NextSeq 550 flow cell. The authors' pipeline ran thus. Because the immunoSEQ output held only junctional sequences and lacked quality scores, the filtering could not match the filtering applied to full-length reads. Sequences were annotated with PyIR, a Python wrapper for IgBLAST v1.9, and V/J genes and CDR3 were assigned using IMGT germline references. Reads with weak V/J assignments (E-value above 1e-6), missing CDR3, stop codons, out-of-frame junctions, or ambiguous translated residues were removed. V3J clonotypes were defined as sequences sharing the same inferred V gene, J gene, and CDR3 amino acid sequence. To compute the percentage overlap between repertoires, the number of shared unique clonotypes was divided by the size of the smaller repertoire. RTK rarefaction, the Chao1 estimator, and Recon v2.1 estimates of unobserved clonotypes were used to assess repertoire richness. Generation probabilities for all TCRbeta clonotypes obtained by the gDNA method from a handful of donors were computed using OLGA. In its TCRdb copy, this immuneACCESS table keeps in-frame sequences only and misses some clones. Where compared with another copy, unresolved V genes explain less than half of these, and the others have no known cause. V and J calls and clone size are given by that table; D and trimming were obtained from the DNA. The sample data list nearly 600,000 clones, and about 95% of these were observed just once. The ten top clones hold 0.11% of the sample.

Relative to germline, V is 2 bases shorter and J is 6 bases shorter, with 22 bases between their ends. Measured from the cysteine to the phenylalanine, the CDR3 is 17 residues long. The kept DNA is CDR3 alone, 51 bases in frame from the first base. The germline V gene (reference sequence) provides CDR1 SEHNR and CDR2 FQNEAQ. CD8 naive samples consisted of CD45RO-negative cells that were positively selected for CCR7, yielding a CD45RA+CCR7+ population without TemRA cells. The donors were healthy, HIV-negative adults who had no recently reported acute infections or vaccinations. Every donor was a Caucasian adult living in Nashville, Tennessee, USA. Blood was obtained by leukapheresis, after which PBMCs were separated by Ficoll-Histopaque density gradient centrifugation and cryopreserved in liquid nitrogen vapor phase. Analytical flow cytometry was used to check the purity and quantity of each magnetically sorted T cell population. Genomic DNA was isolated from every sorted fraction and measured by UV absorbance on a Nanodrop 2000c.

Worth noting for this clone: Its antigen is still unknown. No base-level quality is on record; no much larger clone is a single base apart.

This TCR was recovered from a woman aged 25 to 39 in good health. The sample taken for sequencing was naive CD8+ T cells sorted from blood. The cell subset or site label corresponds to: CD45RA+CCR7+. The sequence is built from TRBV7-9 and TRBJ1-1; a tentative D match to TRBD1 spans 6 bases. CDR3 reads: CASSLPRGLGSGAEAFF. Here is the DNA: TGTGCCAGCAGCTTACCCAGGGGTCTAGGGAGTGGGGCTGAAGCTTTCTTT.